This is a list of T cell receptor beta chains from one sample in a study of regulatory T cells in long-lasting Graves disease. TCRdb re-called the multiplex PCR reads through MiXCR, storing one row per CDR3 protein. The sample consists of 500,000 to 800,000 distinct CDR3 sequences, 25% to 35% of them appearing once. The specimen comprised peripheral blood mononuclear cells (PBMCs), sampled when the disease was refractory, from a patient treated with antithyroid drugs. The receptors derive from a female donor with Graves disease. CDR3s include the opening cysteine and the closing phenylalanine or tryptophan. A D gene is named only where the DNA matches it firmly. Rows give clone size only sometimes, using once, few, many, or a class for an expanded clone.

clone_size	j_call	d_call	v_call	cdr3_nt	cdr3_aa
NA	TRBJ2-7	TRBD1	TRBV6-1	TGTGCCAGCAGTGCGAGGGGGCTAATCTCCTACGAGCAGTACTTC	CASSARGLISYEQYF
NA	TRBJ2-7	NA	TRBV6-5	TGTGCCAGCAGTTACTCGAGGGCCGGTCAGGGCGAGCAGTACTTC	CASSYSRAGQGEQYF
few	TRBJ1-5	NA	TRBV20-1	TGCAGTGCTCAGCTGACCGGACAGCCCCAGCATTTT	CSAQLTGQPQHF
NA	TRBJ1-2	TRBD1	TRBV5-5	TGTGCCAGCAGCCAATCCGGGACAGGGGAGTATGGCTACACCTTC	CASSQSGTGEYGYTF
NA	TRBJ2-7	NA	TRBV6-1	TGTGCCAGCAGTGAGCGGGAAGGCCACGAGCAGTACTTC	CASSEREGHEQYF
NA	TRBJ2-2	TRBD2	TRBV7-2	TGTGCCAGCAGCTTTACTAGCGGGATCAACACCGGGGAGCTGTTTTTT	CASSFTSGINTGELFF
NA	TRBJ2-7	TRBD2	TRBV27	TGTGCCAGCAGTTCGAGACTAGCGGGAGGCGGCGAGCAGTACTTC	CASSSRLAGGGEQYF
NA	TRBJ2-3	NA	TRBV2	TGTGCCAGCAGTGCAGTCGGGATTCGCGCAGATACGCAGTATTTT	CASSAVGIRADTQYF
once	TRBJ1-2	TRBD1	TRBV19	TGTGCCAGTATTGAACAGGGGAACTATGGCTACACCTTC	CASIEQGNYGYTF
few	TRBJ1-2	NA	TRBV30	TGTGCCTGGAGTGGGAGAAACTATGGCTACACCTTC	CAWSGRNYGYTF
NA	TRBJ1-1	NA	TRBV7-8	TGTGCCAGCAGCTTAGTAGATGGGGAGGACAATACTGAAGCTTTCTTT	CASSLVDGEDNTEAFF
NA	TRBJ1-2	NA	TRBV5-4	TGTGCCAGCAGCATAGCTGGAGGGAGGGGCTATGGCTACACCTTC	CASSIAGGRGYGYTF
NA	TRBJ2-7	NA	TRBV6-2/TRBV6-3	TGTGCCGGCAGCCCGGGACCCCGCGAGCAGTACTTC	CAGSPGPREQYF
NA	TRBJ1-2	TRBD1	TRBV19	TGTGCCAGTAATTTGGGACAGGGAAATGGCTACACCTTC	CASNLGQGNGYTF
NA	TRBJ1-2	NA	TRBV12-3/TRBV12-4	TGTGCCAGCAGTTTACGGGTGGAAGGCTACACCTTC	CASSLRVEGYTF
NA	TRBJ1-1	TRBD1	TRBV29-1	TGCAGCGTTGAAAAGGGGGCACCTGAAGCTTTCTTT	CSVEKGAPEAFF
NA	TRBJ2-2	TRBD2	TRBV7-3	TGTGCCAGCAGTCAGACTAGCGGGAACACCGGGGAGCTGTTTTTT	CASSQTSGNTGELFF
many	TRBJ1-3	NA	TRBV6-5	TGTGCCAGCAGTTTAGCCGCCGCCGGGACAACCGGAAACACCATATATTTT	CASSLAAAGTTGNTIYF
NA	TRBJ1-3	NA	TRBV12-3/TRBV12-4	TGTGCCAGCAGTTTTGCACGGCCCCCTCCTGGAAACACCATATATTTT	CASSFARPPPGNTIYF
NA	TRBJ1-2	TRBD1	TRBV20-1	TGCAGTGCTAGAATGGGACAGTCTAACTATGGCTACACCTTC	CSARMGQSNYGYTF
NA	TRBJ1-3	NA	TRBV12-3/TRBV12-4	TGTGCCAGCAGTTTTGGGGTGACAGACACCATATATTTT	CASSFGVTDTIYF
NA	TRBJ1-2	NA	TRBV20-1	TGCAGTGCGGCAGGGTCAGTCACAAATACCTATGGCTACACCTTC	CSAAGSVTNTYGYTF
NA	TRBJ1-3	NA	TRBV6-1	TGTGCCAGCAGTCCCGACTCCGTGGGAAACACCATATATTTT	CASSPDSVGNTIYF
NA	TRBJ2-2	NA	TRBV12-3/TRBV12-4	TGTGCCAGCAGTCCGGACTACAAATTCAACACCGGGGAGCTGTTTTTT	CASSPDYKFNTGELFF
NA	TRBJ1-6	NA	TRBV6-1	TGTGCCAGCAGGAGACAAGGTCCGTCACCCCTCCACTTT	CASRRQGPSPLHF
few	TRBJ1-2	NA	TRBV20-1	TGCAGTGCTAGTTTCCCGGGAGGCTATGGCTACACCTTC	CSASFPGGYGYTF
many	TRBJ1-2	NA	TRBV28	TGTGCTATCGATAAGACCTACGAAGGAGGGGGAATCGGCTATGGCTACACCTTC	CAIDKTYEGGGIGYGYTF
NA	TRBJ1-3	NA	TRBV2	TGTGCCAGCCATATGGCTCGTGGAAACACCATATATTTT	CASHMARGNTIYF
many	TRBJ1-4	NA	TRBV2	TGTGCCAGCAGCGTAGGGAGGGGACCTAATGAAAAACTGTTTTTT	CASSVGRGPNEKLFF
NA	TRBJ1-4	NA	TRBV7-2	TGTGCCAGCAGCATGGACCCTCTGAATGGTGAAAAACTGTTTTTT	CASSMDPLNGEKLFF
many	TRBJ1-5	NA	TRBV6-1	TGTGCCAGCAGTGAAGGACAGGTGAGCAATCAGCCCCAGCATTTT	CASSEGQVSNQPQHF
NA	TRBJ2-3	TRBD1	TRBV12-3/TRBV12-4	TGTGCCAGCAGACAAACAGGGGGCGGAGATACGCAGTATTTT	CASRQTGGGDTQYF
few	TRBJ1-2	NA	TRBV6-1	TGTGCCAGCAGTGAAGCTGGAGATTACTATGGCTACACCTTC	CASSEAGDYYGYTF
few	TRBJ1-1	NA	TRBV7-9	TGTGCCAGCAGCTTAGCGTCGAGGGTTGCCACTGAAGCTTTCTTT	CASSLASRVATEAFF
NA	TRBJ1-1	TRBD1	TRBV6-1	TGTGCCAGCATCCGACAGGGATTAACTGAAGCTTTCTTT	CASIRQGLTEAFF
few	TRBJ1-2	NA	TRBV20-1	TGCAGTGCTTCTCCTGCTAACTATGGCTACACCTTC	CSASPANYGYTF
NA	TRBJ1-6	NA	TRBV3-1	TGTGCCAGCAGATTTGGGGACTCACCCCTCCACTTT	CASRFGDSPLHF
few	TRBJ2-2	NA	TRBV5-1	TGCGCCAGCAGCCCTTCGGCGAACACCGGGGAGCTGTTTTTT	CASSPSANTGELFF
many	TRBJ1-2	TRBD1	TRBV28	TGTGCCAGCAGTTTTGGGACAGCCTATGGCTACACCTTC	CASSFGTAYGYTF
many	TRBJ2-7	NA	TRBV20-1	TGCAGTGCTAGAGTTTCTCGGCTAGTCCGATCCTACGAGCAGTACTTC	CSARVSRLVRSYEQYF
NA	TRBJ1-2	NA	TRBV7-8	TGTGCCAGCAGCTACCACCTAGACACCAACTATGGCTACACCTTC	CASSYHLDTNYGYTF
many	TRBJ1-2	TRBD1	TRBV5-1	TGCGCCAGCAGACCGGGACAGGGAAACTATGGCTACACCTTC	CASRPGQGNYGYTF
many	TRBJ1-1	NA	TRBV20-1	TGCAGTGCTATCCGCATCCAGGGTTTCACTGAAGCTTTCTTT	CSAIRIQGFTEAFF
NA	TRBJ1-5	NA	TRBV19	TGTGCCAGTAGTATAATGGGGATGAATCAGCCCCAGCATTTT	CASSIMGMNQPQHF
many	TRBJ1-6	NA	TRBV28	TGTGCCAGCAGTTTATACTACCCCTATAATTCACCCCTCCACTTT	CASSLYYPYNSPLHF
NA	TRBJ1-6	TRBD1	TRBV28	TGTGCCAGCAGTTTTAGGGGACAGGGCCAAACACCCCTCCACTTT	CASSFRGQGQTPLHF
many	TRBJ1-1	NA	TRBV6-1	TGTGCCAGCACCCTAAAGCCGAACACTGAAGCTTTCTTT	CASTLKPNTEAFF
NA	TRBJ2-5	TRBD1	TRBV18	TGTGCCAGCTCAGTGACAGGGGATGTGGAGACCCAGTACTTC	CASSVTGDVETQYF